The next 19 T cell receptor beta chains were all read from a single sample in a study of T cells in Graves' hyperthyroidism and ophthalmopathy. Amplification yielded TCR beta CDR3 regions, with RNA transcripts as the source. A first-round RT-PCR of the TCR CDR3 used the HTBI primer set. TCRdb reprocessed the multiplex PCR reads via MiXCR and lists one record per CDR3 protein. Here the sample spans fewer than 900,000 distinct CDR3 sequences, roughly a sixth being singletons. Sample: blood. The receptors derive from a woman between 50 and 59 years old with Graves' hyperthyroidism that later progressed to Graves' ophthalmopathy.

This rearrangement joins TRBV9 to TRBJ2-1; no reliable D call. Germline V gives CDR1 SGDLS, CDR2 YYNGEE. The CDR3 contains 15 residues. Trimming removed 4 bases from V and 4 bases from J, with 15 bases in between. The CDR3 is CASSQEKRRYNEQFF. The DNA for the CDR3 is TGTGCCAGCAGCCAAGAGAAACGCCGTTACAATGAGCAGTTCTTC.

This chain joins TRBV28 and TRBJ1-6; 9 nucleotides agree with TRBD1. V lost 3 bases to trimming and J lost 7 bases; unmatched junction nucleotides: 7. CDR3 length equals 16 residues. The germline V gene encodes CDR1 MDHEN and CDR2 SYDVKM. CDR3 DNA: TGTGCCAGCAGTTTCCCACAGGGGGCGCGGAATTCACCCCTCCACTTT. As protein: CASSFPQGARNSPLHF.

The V call is TRBV5-1, the J call TRBJ2-1, with TRBD1 matching over 9 bases. Germline CDR1 SGHRS, CDR2 YFSETQ. V lost 0 bases and J lost 7; bases outside the gene matches: 5. The CDR3 consists of 15 residues. The CDR3 sequence is CASSLELQGANEQFF. CDR3 DNA: TGCGCCAGCAGCTTGGAGTTACAGGGGGCTAATGAGCAGTTCTTC.

The rearrangement uses TRBV27 and TRBJ2-3; D is possibly TRBD2 (7 bases). The CDR3 spans 17 residues. The V gene's germline CDR1 is MNHEY and CDR2 SMNVEV (reference sequence). V lost 6 bases to trimming and J lost 2 bases, with 21 bases between them. CDR3: CASSQDHAGAVTDTQYF. The DNA of the CDR3 is TGTGCCAGCAGCCAAGATCACGCGGGGGCGGTCACAGATACGCAGTATTTT.

This clonotype was recorded a few times. This rearrangement joins TRBV10-3 to TRBJ2-6, with D uncertain. The germline CDR1 and CDR2 sequences are ENHRY and SYGVKD. CDR3 length: 15 amino acids. The V end lost 10 bases, the J end lost 0 bases, and 13 bases lay between the germline ends. The CDR3 loop is CATLPTPSGANVLTF. The CDR3, as DNA: TGTGCCACCTTACCGACACCCTCTGGGGCCAACGTCCTGACTTTC.

The table lists this clonotype with many counts. The gene calls are TRBV2 and TRBJ2-5, with D unresolved. The germline V gene encodes CDR1 SNHLY and CDR2 FYNNEI. V lost 2 bases, J lost 1 base, and 11 bases lay in between. This CDR3 is built from 15 residues. CDR3 DNA sequence: TGTGCCAGCAGTGAATTCTTGGGGTCCCAAGAGACCCAGTACTTC. This gives the protein CASSEFLGSQETQYF.

This chain uses TRBV25-1 with TRBJ2-7; D unresolved. Germline values: CDR1 MGHDK, CDR2 SYGVNS. Trimming stripped 6 bases from V and 3 bases from J, with 9 bases between. This CDR3 has 12 amino acids. The CDR3 spells CASREDRYEQYF. CDR3 coding DNA: TGTGCCAGCAGAGAGGACCGCTACGAGCAGTACTTC.

This clonotype appeared many times. The V and J genes are TRBV11-2 and TRBJ1-3; no clear D. CDR1 is SGHAT and CDR2 is FQNNGV in the germline V gene. The CDR3 sequence is 15 residues long. V lost 3 bases, J lost 0 bases, and 9 bases lay in between. The CDR3 spells CASSFNVGSGNTIYF. Written as DNA, the CDR3 is TGTGCCAGCAGCTTCAACGTGGGCTCTGGAAACACCATATATTTT.

This clonotype appeared many times. This chain links TRBV3-1 with TRBJ2-3; D is uncertain. This CDR3 spans 14 amino acids. Germline V gene data show CDR1 as LGHDT and CDR2 as YNNKEL (reference sequence). V was trimmed by 1 base and J by 2 bases, leaving 7 bases between them. The CDR3 bases are TGTGCCAGCAGCCAAGGGACCGCCACAGATACGCAGTATTTT. Translating gives CASSQGTATDTQYF.

The chain uses TRBV10-2 and TRBJ1-4, with a possible D match to TRBD1 (6 bases). The CDR3 covers 13 residues. Germline V lookup: CDR1 WSHSY, CDR2 SAAADI. Trimming cost V 10 bases and J 4 bases, with 13 bases left between them. The CDR3 loop reads CATRGQRNEKLFF. The CDR3 DNA follows: TGCGCCACCCGGGGACAACGTAATGAAAAACTGTTTTTT.

This clonotype was detected only a few times. The CDR3 region is CSADYRVAGELFF. In nucleotides, the CDR3 is TGCAGTGCGGACTACAGGGTCGCCGGGGAGCTGTTTTTT. This chain joins TRBV20-1 and TRBJ2-2; D possibly uses TRBD1 or TRBD2 (6 bases each). V dropped 6 bases and J dropped 6 bases, with 14 bases sitting between them. CDR3 length: 13 residues. Germline CDR1 DFQATT, CDR2 SNEGSKA (reference sequence).

V usage is TRBV14 and J usage is TRBJ1-2, with D uncertain. The CDR3 has 13 residues. V shed 1 base and J shed 5 bases, with 8 bases lying between them. Per the germline V gene, CDR1 is SGHDN and CDR2 is FVKESK. CDR3 coding DNA: TGTGCCAGCAGCCAAGTCAAGGCTTATGGCTACACCTTC. It is translated as CASSQVKAYGYTF.

There are a few counts of this clonotype. The rearrangement uses TRBV6-2 or TRBV6-3 and TRBJ1-3, with TRBD1 matching 8 bases. Unmatched junction bases numbered 7, after V lost 2 bases and J lost 4 bases. The CDR3 covers 16 residues. Germline V gives CDR1 MNHEY, CDR2 SVGEGT. The CDR3 DNA is TGTGCCAGCAGTTACGAACCCGGACAGGGAGGAAACACCATATATTTT. It translates to CASSYEPGQGGNTIYF.

Many counts were recorded for this clonotype. The V call is TRBV7-9, the J call TRBJ1-1; D call uncertain. With 4 bases removed from V and 0 bases from J, the gap between germline ends came to 12 bases. Per the germline V gene, CDR1 is SEHNR and CDR2 is FQNEAQ (reference sequence). The CDR3 has 15 amino acids. CDR3 nucleotide sequence: TGTGCCAGCAGCTACGCCCCTTCTATGAACACTGAAGCTTTCTTT. Its translation: CASSYAPSMNTEAFF.

There are many counts of this clonotype. The chain is built from TRBV6-1 and TRBJ2-1, with D possibly matching TRBD2 (6 bases). The germline V gene encodes CDR1 MNHNS and CDR2 SASEGT. This CDR3 spans 14 amino acids. Trimming shortened V by 7 bases and J by 1 base, and 11 bases separated the two germline ends. CDR3 coding DNA: TGTGCCAGCATGAAGGGGAGGTCCTACAATGAGCAGTTCTTC. Translated, it gives CASMKGRSYNEQFF.

The chain combines TRBV30 with TRBJ2-6, with D perhaps TRBD1 or TRBD2 (7 bases each). V lost 2 bases to trimming and J lost 0 bases, with 26 bases between them. The CDR3 spans 21 residues. In germline, CDR1 is GTSNPN, CDR2 SVGIG (reference sequence). In nucleotides, the CDR3 is TGTGCCTGGAGTTCGACAAGGGTCTGGGGGGGACAGAGCTCTGGGGCCAACGTCCTGACTTTC. Translating gives CAWSSTRVWGGQSSGANVLTF.

In this sample, this clonotype turned up many times. This rearrangement joins TRBV3-1 to TRBJ2-3, with 14 bases aligning to TRBD2. The junction had 1 base not matched to a gene; V was cut back by 0 bases and J by 5 bases. Looked up from germline, CDR1 is LGHDT and CDR2 is YNNKEL (reference sequence). The CDR3 is 16 residues long. CDR3 in amino acids: CASSQEGLAGVDTQYF. CDR3 nucleotides: TGTGCCAGCAGCCAAGAGGGACTAGCGGGGGTAGATACGCAGTATTTT.

The chain links TRBV19 to TRBJ1-1, with D maybe TRBD1 (6 bases). The V gene lost 4 bases and the J gene lost 1 base, with 19 bases spanning the gap. The germline V gene has CDR1 LNHDA and CDR2 SQIVND (reference sequence). This CDR3 has 17 amino acids. DNA for the CDR3: TGTGCCAGTAGTAGGGCCCTACAGGGCGCCCAGAACACTGAAGCTTTCTTT. It codes for CASSRALQGAQNTEAFF. Using reference TRBV19 and TRBJ1-1 for the parts outside the CDR3, the full variable domain is DGGITQSPKYLFRKEGQNVTLSCEQNLNHDAMYWYRQDPGQGLRLIYYSQIVNDFQKGDIAEGYSVSREKKESFPLTVTSAQKNPTAFYLCASSRALQGAQNTEAFFGQGTRLTVV.

This clonotype was seen many times. The chain links TRBV11-2 to TRBJ2-6, with D unresolved. The V gene lost 0 bases and the J gene lost 4 bases, with 10 bases spanning the gap. The V gene's germline CDR1 is SGHAT and CDR2 FQNNGV. The CDR3 sequence is 16 residues long. This CDR3 reads CASSLDNSLGANVLTF. The CDR3 bases are TGTGCCAGCAGCTTAGATAACAGTCTGGGGGCCAACGTCCTGACTTTC. Together with reference TRBV11-2 and TRBJ2-6, the CDR3 gives the full variable domain: EAGVAQSPRYKIIEKRQSVAFWCNPISGHATLYWYQQILGQGPKLLIQFQNNGVVDDSQLPKDRFSAERLKGVDSTLKIQPAKLEDSAVYLCASSLDNSLGANVLTFGAGSRLTVL.